The present T cell receptor beta chain was sequenced within a study of blood T cell repertoires in COVID-19. The table came from immunoSEQ multiplex PCR; TCRdb's copy has only in-frame clones and leaves some out. The sample contains around 40,000 clones, around nine tenths of which appear only once. Germline-derived CDR1 and CDR2 are SGHTA and FQGNSA. CDR3 length equals 13 residues. V lost 5 bases, J lost 5 bases, and 4 bases stayed unmatched. Sequencing was done on a sample of peripheral blood. The chain is built from TRBV7-2 and TRBJ2-5; 8 bases fit TRBD2. The clonotype originates from a human donor in a cohort sampled during active COVID-19. The CDR3 DNA sequence: TGTGCCAGCAGCGTAACGGGGGGGGAGACCCAGTACTTC. This gives the protein CASSVTGGETQYF.